The 21 T cell receptor beta chains in this list originate from one sample, sequenced in a study of T cells and copy number aberrations in small-cell lung cancer. Repertoires were generated with immunoSEQ multiplex PCR, while TCRdb's copy carries only in-frame clones and drops some. This table has some 10,000 clones, over 75% appearing once. The sequenced sample was normal tissue next to the tumor. The origin of the receptors is a man aged 55 to 70 with small cell lung cancer.

The chain joins TRBV6-5 to TRBJ2-7, with D possibly being TRBD2 (6 bases). The germline gives CDR1 MNHEY, CDR2 SVGAGI. The CDR3 length is 14 residues. V gave up 6 bases and J gave up 3 bases, with 15 bases separating them. The CDR3 DNA reads TGTGCCAGCAGCATTCACGGGGGATTCTACGAGCAGTACTTC. Protein: CASSIHGGFYEQYF.

This clone was detected once. The chain links TRBV5-6 to TRBJ2-7; tentative D call: TRBD1 (6 bases). The V end was cut by 6 bases, the J end by 0 bases, with 13 bases between. CDR1 and CDR2 (germline): SGHDT, YYEEEE. The CDR3 sequence is 14 residues long. CDR3 sequence reads: CASNPDRFSYEQYF. The DNA of the CDR3 is TGTGCCAGCAACCCCGACAGGTTCTCCTACGAGCAGTACTTC.

In this sample, this clone turned up a few times. The chain links TRBV5-4 to TRBJ2-5; TRBD2 agrees at 8 bases. J was trimmed by 5 bases and V by 3 bases; bases with no gene match: 9. CDR1 is SGHNT and CDR2 is YYREEE in the germline V gene (reference sequence). This CDR3 has 15 residues. CDR3 DNA: TGTGCCAGCAGCTCCACCGGAAGGACTAGCGAGACCCAGTACTTC. Translated: CASSSTGRTSETQYF.

The chain employs TRBV27 and TRBJ2-7; D unclear. The CDR3 runs 13 residues. CDR1 MNHEY and CDR2 SMNVEV come from the germline V gene (reference sequence). The ends were cut back, 2 bases at V and 4 bases at J, with 9 bases in the middle. This CDR3 reads CASSLTHKYEQYF. The CDR3 coding sequence is TGTGCCAGCAGTTTAACTCACAAATACGAGCAGTACTTC.

The chain couples TRBV6-1 to TRBJ1-5; no clear D gene. V lost 1 base to trimming and J lost 1 base, with 2 bases between them. Germline V gene data show CDR1 as MNHNS and CDR2 as SASEGT. The CDR3 contains 13 residues. The CDR3 DNA reads as TGTGCCAGCAGTGAAGTCAGCAATCAGCCCCAGCATTTT. It translates to CASSEVSNQPQHF.

This clone was seen only a few times. This sequence joins TRBV29-1 and TRBJ2-5, with TRBD2 matching 7 bases. The CDR3 spans 13 residues. Germline CDR1 reads SQVTM; CDR2 reads ANQGSEA. V lost 7 bases to trimming and J lost 3 bases; unmatched junction nucleotides: 8. The CDR3 bases are TGCAGCGCCGAGGCGGGAGTAGAAGAGACCCAGTACTTC. Amino acid sequence: CSAEAGVEETQYF. Full variable domain (rest looked up from reference TRBV29-1 and TRBJ2-5): SAVISQKPSRDICQRGTSLTIQCQVDSQVTMMFWYRQQPGQSLTLIATANQGSEATYESGFVIDKFPISRPNLTFSTLTVSNMSPEDSSIYLCSAEAGVEETQYFGPGTRLLVL.

The chain couples TRBV28 to TRBJ2-5; D not resolved. The length of the CDR3 is 10 residues. Germline-derived CDR1 and CDR2 are MDHEN and SYDVKM. V dropped 3 bases and J dropped 7 bases, with 3 bases sitting between them. The DNA for the CDR3 is TGTGCCAGCAGTTTGGGGACCCAGTACTTC. This sequence encodes CASSLGTQYF.

Points on this clone: The sample holds other DNA sequences that translate to the same CDR3. This rearrangement joins TRBV5-1 to TRBJ2-7; the D gene is possibly TRBD1 (6 bases). Germline V gene data show CDR1 as SGHRS and CDR2 as YFSETQ. The V end lost 4 bases, the J end lost 3 bases, and 11 bases lay between the germline ends. This CDR3 spans 13 amino acids. As DNA, the CDR3 is TGCGCCAGCAGCACATCGACAGGCTACGAGCAGTACTTC. Translating gives CASSTSTGYEQYF. Filled out from reference TRBV5-1 and TRBJ2-7, the complete variable domain reads KAGVTQTPRYLIKTRGQQVTLSCSPISGHRSVSWYQQTPGQGLQFLFEYFSETQRNKGNFPGRFSGRQFSNSRSEMNVSTLELGDSALYLCASSTSTGYEQYFGPGTRLTVT.

The rearrangement uses TRBV6-5 and TRBJ2-1; no firm D call. CDR1 and CDR2 (germline): MNHEY, SVGAGI. The CDR3 has 13 amino acids. V dropped 6 bases and J dropped 3 bases, with 9 bases sitting between them. CDR3 in amino acids: CASRLLGYNEQFF. DNA for the CDR3: TGTGCCAGCAGATTACTGGGCTACAATGAGCAGTTCTTC.

This clone was observed a handful of times. The chain combines TRBV29-1 with TRBJ2-1; D uncertain. Looked up from germline, CDR1 is SQVTM and CDR2 is ANQGSEA. Trimming left V 7 bases short and J 5 bases short, with 12 bases between. This CDR3 region has 12 residues. The CDR3 reads CSGATVDNEQFF. The CDR3 bases are TGCAGCGGAGCGACGGTCGACAATGAGCAGTTCTTC.

The chain recombines TRBV6-1 with TRBJ2-7; D might be TRBD2 (5 bases). The CDR3 extends over 13 amino acids. Trimming removed 9 bases from V and 7 bases from J, with 19 bases in between. Germline CDR1 is MNHNS and CDR2 is SASEGT. The CDR3 sequence: CASDLARSGEQYF. Written as DNA, the CDR3 is TGTGCCAGTGACCTAGCTCGCTCGGGAGAGCAGTACTTC.

This rearrangement joins TRBV15 to TRBJ2-1; 9 positions agree with TRBD2. Germline CDR1 is LNHNV and CDR2 is YYDKDF (reference sequence). The CDR3 has 15 residues. Trimming cost V 8 bases and J 2 bases; bases outside gene matches: 7. The CDR3 sequence is CATAASGDPYNEQFF. The DNA for the CDR3 is TGTGCCACCGCGGCTAGCGGGGACCCCTACAATGAGCAGTTCTTC.

This chain joins TRBV6-6 and TRBJ1-1; D is ambiguous. CDR1 is MNHNY, CDR2 SVGAGI, per germline (reference sequence). CDR3 length: 13 amino acids. V was trimmed by 5 bases and J by 1 base, leaving 8 bases between them. CDR3 sequence: CASSTQGNTEAFF. The DNA for the CDR3 is TGTGCCAGCAGTACTCAAGGGAACACTGAAGCTTTCTTT.

The rearrangement joins TRBV7-9 to TRBJ1-6; D is unclear. Trimming shortened V by 0 bases and J by 11 bases, and 11 bases separated the two germline ends. This CDR3 has 14 residues. The germline V gene has CDR1 SEHNR and CDR2 FQNEAQ (reference sequence). The CDR3 sequence is CASSLAQVGAPLHF. CDR3 DNA sequence: TGTGCCAGCAGCTTAGCTCAGGTTGGAGCACCCCTCCACTTT.

Only one count was recorded for this clone. Sequence at one end of the junction differs from germline and may be a read error. The chain uses TRBV30 and TRBJ2-6; no clear D gene. Per germline, CDR1 GTSNPN and CDR2 SVGIG (reference sequence). This CDR3 comprises 14 residues. The CDR3 DNA follows: TGCGCGACTCGCCAGGTCTATGGGGCCAACGTCCTGACTTTC. Its translation is CATRQVYGANVLTF.

The chain carries TRBV4-2 and TRBJ2-2; no clear D. The V and J ends lost 4 bases and 0 bases respectively, with 9 bases between them. CDR1 and CDR2 (germline): LGHNA, YNFKEQ. The CDR3 loop spans 15 amino acids. In nucleotides, the CDR3 is TGTGCCAGCAGCCTAGGGTTCGCGAACACCGGGGAGCTGTTTTTT. Protein product: CASSLGFANTGELFF.

V is TRBV28 and J is TRBJ2-7; 10 nucleotides line up with TRBD2. Per germline, CDR1 MDHEN and CDR2 SYDVKM. The CDR3 extends over 14 amino acids. V was pared by 6 bases and J by 4 bases, with 6 bases of the junction left unmatched. The CDR3 DNA reads as TGTGCCAGCAGAATTAGCGGGAGGAGTTACGAGCAGTACTTC. Its translation: CASRISGRSYEQYF.

This clone was observed a handful of times. Other DNA sequences from this sample encode an identical CDR3 as well. V is TRBV30 and J is TRBJ1-2; TRBD1 might be the D (6 bases). The V gene's germline CDR1 is GTSNPN and CDR2 SVGIG (reference sequence). Trimming took 4 bases from V and 7 from J, leaving 10 bases between them. CDR3 length: 11 residues. The CDR3 is CAWTTGFGYTF. DNA for the CDR3: TGTGCCTGGACAACAGGGTTTGGCTACACCTTC.

This rearrangement joins TRBV6-1 to TRBJ2-7; TRBD2 agrees at 9 bases. Germline assignment: CDR1 MNHNS and CDR2 SASEGT. J gave up 4 bases and V 1 base, and 5 bases lay outside the gene matches. The CDR3 is 15 amino acids. CDR3 in DNA: TGTGCCAGCAGTGAAGGTAGCGGGAGACGGTACGAGCAGTACTTC. This codes for CASSEGSGRRYEQYF.

The chain is built from TRBV7-9 and TRBJ1-1; TRBD1 is a possible D gene (6 bases). The germline gives CDR1 SEHNR, CDR2 FQNEAQ (reference sequence). The CDR3 length is 15 residues. The ends were cut back, 1 base at V and 4 bases at J, with 13 bases in the middle. DNA for the CDR3: TGTGCCAGCAGCTTAGACAGGGATCCGAGCACTGAAGCTTTCTTT. As protein: CASSLDRDPSTEAFF. Drawing the rest from reference TRBV7-9 and TRBJ1-1, the complete variable domain is DTGVSQNPRHKITKRGQNVTFRCDPISEHNRLYWYRQTLGQGPEFLTYFQNEAQLEKSRLLSDRFSAERPKGSFSTLEIQRTEQGDSAMYLCASSLDRDPSTEAFFGQGTRLTVV.

The chain links TRBV6-6 to TRBJ2-7, with TRBD2 identical over 10 bases. CDR3 length: 14 residues. The V gene end was trimmed by 7 bases and the J gene end by 2 bases; junction bases not matched to a gene: 5. Germline values: CDR1 MNHNY, CDR2 SVGAGI (reference sequence). This chain's CDR3 is CASISSGGTYEQYF. CDR3 DNA sequence: TGTGCCAGCATTTCTAGCGGGGGCACCTACGAGCAGTACTTC.